This T cell receptor beta chain came from a study of human T cells and chemical hapten exposure. Study-level results: Expanded TCRs clustered into significantly more large CDR3 similarity groups than controls, the analysis revealed.

Time point of the sample: patch test 1, 2 weeks after DPC sensitization. Treatment in this sample: therapeutic diphenylcyclopropenone sensitization with weekly scalp DPC. Blood collection took place prior to placing each patch test. TCRdb re-derived calls from the RACE reads in MiXCR, one entry per CDR3 protein. Of about 74,000 distinct CDR3 sequences in the sample, approximately 32% were seen once. This clonotype was counted between two and nine times. The antigen is undetermined. The clonotype comes from a man in his forties with alopecia areata. Some clones in this sample may be carry-over from other donors' samples. The source material was whole blood, sampled in connection with sensitization to the hapten diphenylcyclopropenone (DPC).

CDR3 coding DNA: TGTGCCAGCAGTCCAGGGCACTCTGGGGCCAACGTCCTGACTTTC. It yields the protein CASSPGHSGANVLTF. V is TRBV28 and J is TRBJ2-6, with a tentative D call TRBD1 (5 bases). There are 15 residues in the CDR3. CDR1 is MDHEN and CDR2 is SYDVKM in the germline V gene. V lost 5 bases, J lost 0 bases, and 8 bases lay in between.